This T cell receptor beta chain appears in the sequencing data of a study of cytomegalovirus exposure and HLA in healthy donors. The PCR employed 60 Vbeta primers together with 13 Jbeta primers. Sequencing used immunoSEQ multiplex PCR; TCRdb keeps in-frame clones, though not all of them. The repertoire holds about 120,000 clones, with 55% to 75% as singletons. This clone was seen only once. Germline-derived CDR1 and CDR2 are SGHRS and YFSETQ. CDR3 length: 16 residues. The ends lost 4 bases at V and 2 bases at J; junction bases unmatched: 11. The chain recombines TRBV5-1 with TRBJ2-5; TRBD1 matches 7 bases. This receptor was obtained from a man under 40 in good health and CMV-seropositive. The sequencing input was PBMCs. The DNA of the CDR3 is TGCGCCAGCAGCCCCGAGGGACAGCCTAATCAAGAGACCCAGTACTTC. Protein: CASSPEGQPNQETQYF.